This T cell receptor (beta chain) was recorded in a study of T cell changes during pregnancy in multiple sclerosis. TCRdb keeps only in-frame clones here, not all; method: immunoSEQ multiplex PCR. Counted here are approximately 20,000 clones, 88% occurring once; the ten biggest clones make up approximately 5%. Germline values: CDR1 SEHNR, CDR2 FQNEAQ (reference sequence). The length of the CDR3 is 13 residues. The trim removed 5 bases at V and 13 bases at J, leaving 11 bases unmatched. The source of this sequence is a female donor in good health, enrolled as a control in a pregnancy study. The source was CD8+ T cells from peripheral blood mononuclear cells, collected after pregnancy. This chain links TRBV7-9 with TRBJ2-5; 9 bases fit TRBD2. In DNA, the CDR3 is TGTGCCAGCAGCCCAAGGACTAGCGCCTATGTGTACTTC. The encoded protein is CASSPRTSAYVYF.